Listed below are T cell receptor beta chains from one sample, sequenced in a study of CD8 T cells in Susac syndrome. MiXCR, applied by TCRdb to the immunoSEQ multiplex PCR reads, yields one record per CDR3 protein. Among tens of thousands of distinct CDR3 sequences listed, around 93% were seen once. The sequenced sample consisted of CD8+ T cells from PBMCs. All receptors derive from a human donor with Susac syndrome. CDR3s include the opening cysteine and the closing phenylalanine or tryptophan. Each record gives: clone size, V gene, D gene, J gene, CDR3 protein, CDR3 DNA. A D gene is named only where the DNA matches it firmly. Clone size is stated in some rows and not others, as once, few, many or a class when expanded.

size: NA; V: TRBV20-1; D: NA; J: TRBJ2-1; CDR3: CSAMGWGSEQFF; DNA: TGCAGTGCTATGGGGTGGGGAAGTGAGCAGTTCTTC
size: NA; V: TRBV20-1; D: NA; J: TRBJ2-7; CDR3: CSAGGYEQYF; DNA: TGCAGTGCTGGAGGGTACGAGCAGTACTTC
size: NA; V: TRBV12-3/TRBV12-4; D: NA; J: TRBJ2-7; CDR3: CASSFSPNYEQYF; DNA: TGTGCCAGCAGTTTCAGTCCTAACTACGAGCAGTACTTC
size: NA; V: TRBV4-2; D: NA; J: TRBJ2-7; CDR3: CASSQEGNGGRSNSYEQYF; DNA: TGTGCCAGCAGCCAAGAGGGGAATGGCGGAAGAAGCAACTCCTACGAGCAGTACTTC
size: NA; V: TRBV7-9; D: NA; J: TRBJ2-5; CDR3: CASSRTQGVGETQYF; DNA: TGTGCCAGCAGCAGAACCCAGGGTGTCGGAGAGACCCAGTACTTC
size: NA; V: TRBV19; D: NA; J: TRBJ2-1; CDR3: CAVNVGNNEQFF; DNA: TGTGCCGTAAACGTGGGGAACAATGAGCAGTTCTTC
size: NA; V: TRBV12-3/TRBV12-4; D: TRBD1; J: TRBJ1-1; CDR3: CASSAGGDAFF; DNA: TGTGCCAGCAGCGCAGGGGGCGATGCTTTCTTT
size: NA; V: TRBV27; D: TRBD1; J: TRBJ2-5; CDR3: CASSFLAGTEETQYF; DNA: TGTGCCAGCAGTTTTCTGGCCGGGACAGAAGAGACCCAGTACTTC
size: NA; V: TRBV9; D: TRBD1; J: TRBJ1-6; CDR3: CASSAWGQPNSPLHF; DNA: TGTGCCAGCAGCGCCTGGGGACAGCCTAATTCACCCCTCCACTTT
size: NA; V: TRBV6-1; D: NA; J: TRBJ2-1; CDR3: CASSERGGVYNEQFF; DNA: TGTGCCAGCAGTGAAAGAGGGGGGGTCTACAATGAGCAGTTCTTC
size: NA; V: TRBV7-9; D: TRBD1; J: TRBJ2-5; CDR3: CASSWDRDRETQYF; DNA: TGTGCCAGCAGCTGGGACAGGGATCGGGAGACCCAGTACTTC
size: NA; V: TRBV30; D: TRBD2; J: TRBJ2-1; CDR3: CAWGSDVGGPNEQFF; DNA: TGTGCCTGGGGCTCTGACGTGGGAGGGCCGAATGAGCAGTTCTTC
size: once; V: TRBV9; D: NA; J: TRBJ2-3; CDR3: CASSERDTQYF; DNA: TGTGCCAGCAGCGAAAGGGATACGCAGTATTTT
size: few; V: TRBV30; D: TRBD2; J: TRBJ2-1; CDR3: CAWKSGRAGNEQFF; DNA: TGTGCCTGGAAGAGCGGGAGGGCCGGCAATGAGCAGTTCTTC
size: NA; V: TRBV3-1; D: NA; J: TRBJ2-1; CDR3: CASSQAEGTHYNEQFF; DNA: TGTGCCAGCAGCCAAGCTGAAGGGACCCACTACAATGAGCAGTTCTTC
size: NA; V: TRBV3-1; D: NA; J: TRBJ2-5; CDR3: CASSQEGTTRQETQYF; DNA: TGTGCCAGCAGCCAAGAGGGGACAACAAGACAAGAGACCCAGTACTTC
size: NA; V: TRBV13; D: NA; J: TRBJ2-1; CDR3: CASSFRGVYNEQFF; DNA: TGTGCCAGCAGCTTCCGCGGGGTTTACAATGAGCAGTTCTTC
size: once; V: TRBV20-1; D: TRBD2; J: TRBJ2-5; CDR3: CSARDREGTEETQYF; DNA: TGCAGTGCTAGAGATCGGGAGGGGACGGAAGAGACCCAGTACTTC
size: NA; V: TRBV5-6; D: NA; J: TRBJ1-2; CDR3: CASSGGTNQYGYTF; DNA: TGTGCCAGCAGCGGAGGGACTAATCAATATGGCTACACCTTC
size: once; V: TRBV5-4; D: NA; J: TRBJ1-5; CDR3: CASSFQPHQPQHF; DNA: TGTGCCAGCAGCTTCCAGCCCCATCAGCCCCAGCATTTT
size: NA; V: TRBV20-1; D: NA; J: TRBJ2-5; CDR3: CSAGVENAETQYF; DNA: TGCAGTGCTGGAGTTGAAAACGCAGAGACCCAGTACTTC
size: NA; V: TRBV27; D: NA; J: TRBJ2-2; CDR3: CASRYTGELFF; DNA: TGTGCCAGCCGTTACACCGGGGAGCTGTTTTTT
size: NA; V: TRBV5-1; D: NA; J: TRBJ2-1; CDR3: CASTPPLGSYNEQFF; DNA: TGCGCCAGCACCCCTCCGCTGGGCTCCTACAATGAGCAGTTCTTC
size: once; V: TRBV29-1; D: NA; J: TRBJ2-7; CDR3: CSATFVAGVEQYF; DNA: TGCAGCGCTACTTTCGTGGCAGGGGTCGAGCAGTACTTC
size: NA; V: TRBV5-4; D: NA; J: TRBJ1-1; CDR3: CASSLDWVTEAFF; DNA: TGTGCCAGCAGTTTGGACTGGGTGACTGAAGCTTTCTTT
size: NA; V: TRBV6-2/TRBV6-3; D: NA; J: TRBJ2-3; CDR3: CASSSGSTDTQYF; DNA: TGTGCCAGCAGTTCCGGGAGCACAGATACGCAGTATTTT